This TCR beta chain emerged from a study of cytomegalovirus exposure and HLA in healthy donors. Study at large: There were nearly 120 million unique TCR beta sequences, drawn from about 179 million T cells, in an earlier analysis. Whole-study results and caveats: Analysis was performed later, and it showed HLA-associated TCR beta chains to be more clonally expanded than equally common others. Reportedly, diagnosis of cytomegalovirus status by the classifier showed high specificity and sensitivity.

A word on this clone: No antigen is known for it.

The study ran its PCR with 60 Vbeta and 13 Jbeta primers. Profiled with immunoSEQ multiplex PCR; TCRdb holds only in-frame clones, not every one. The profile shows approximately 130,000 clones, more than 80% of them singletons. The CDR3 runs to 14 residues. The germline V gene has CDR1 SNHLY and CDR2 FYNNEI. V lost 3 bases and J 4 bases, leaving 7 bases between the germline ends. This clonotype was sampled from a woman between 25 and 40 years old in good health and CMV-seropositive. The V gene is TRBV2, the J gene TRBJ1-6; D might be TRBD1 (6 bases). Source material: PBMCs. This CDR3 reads CASSEGQYNSPLHF. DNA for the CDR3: TGTGCCAGCAGTGAGGGACAATATAATTCACCCCTCCACTTT.